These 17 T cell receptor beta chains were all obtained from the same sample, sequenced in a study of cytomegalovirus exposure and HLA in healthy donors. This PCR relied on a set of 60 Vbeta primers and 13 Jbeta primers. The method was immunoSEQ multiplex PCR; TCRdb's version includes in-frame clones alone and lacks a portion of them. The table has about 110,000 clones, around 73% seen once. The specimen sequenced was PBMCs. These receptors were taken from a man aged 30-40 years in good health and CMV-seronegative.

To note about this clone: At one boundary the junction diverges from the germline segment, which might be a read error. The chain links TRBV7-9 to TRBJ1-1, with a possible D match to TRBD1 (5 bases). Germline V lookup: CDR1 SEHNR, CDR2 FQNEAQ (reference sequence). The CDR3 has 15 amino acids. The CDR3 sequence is CSSSLGIGQDTEAFF. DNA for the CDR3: TGTTCCAGCAGCTTAGGAATTGGACAAGACACTGAAGCTTTCTTT. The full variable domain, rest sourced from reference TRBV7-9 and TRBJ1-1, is DTGVSQNPRHKITKRGQNVTFRCDPISEHNRLYWYRQTLGQGPEFLTYFQNEAQLEKSRLLSDRFSAERPKGSFSTLEIQRTEQGDSAMYLCSSSLGIGQDTEAFFGQGTRLTVV.

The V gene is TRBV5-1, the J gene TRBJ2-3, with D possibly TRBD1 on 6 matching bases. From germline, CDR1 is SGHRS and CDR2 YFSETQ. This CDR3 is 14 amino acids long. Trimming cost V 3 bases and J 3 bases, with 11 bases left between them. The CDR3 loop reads CASSSVDRTDTQYF. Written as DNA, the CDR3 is TGCGCCAGCAGCTCCGTGGACAGAACAGATACGCAGTATTTT.

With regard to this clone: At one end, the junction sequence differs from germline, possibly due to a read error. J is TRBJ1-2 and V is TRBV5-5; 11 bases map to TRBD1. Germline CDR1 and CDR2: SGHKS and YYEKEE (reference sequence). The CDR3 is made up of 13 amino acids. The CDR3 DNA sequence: TGTGCCAGCAGCCCAAGGACAGGGGGCATAGAGTCCTTC. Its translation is CASSPRTGGIESF.

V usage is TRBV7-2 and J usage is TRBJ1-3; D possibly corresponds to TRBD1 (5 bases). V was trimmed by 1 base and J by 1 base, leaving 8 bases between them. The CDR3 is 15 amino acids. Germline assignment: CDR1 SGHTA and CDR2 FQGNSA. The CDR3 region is CASSLGGSSGNTIYF. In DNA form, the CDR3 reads TGTGCCAGCAGCTTAGGGGGCTCTTCTGGAAACACCATATATTTT.

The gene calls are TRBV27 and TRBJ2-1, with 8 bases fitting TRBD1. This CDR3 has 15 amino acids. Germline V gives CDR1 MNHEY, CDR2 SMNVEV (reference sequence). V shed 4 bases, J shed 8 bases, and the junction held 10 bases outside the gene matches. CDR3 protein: CASSSPGGGVDEQFF. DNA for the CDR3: TGTGCCAGCAGTTCCCCAGGGGGCGGAGTGGATGAGCAGTTCTTC.

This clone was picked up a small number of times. CDR3 amino acids: CASSLTAKETQYF. The CDR3 bases are TGTGCCAGCTCACTAACAGCAAAAGAGACCCAGTACTTC. This rearrangement joins TRBV18 to TRBJ2-5; D is unresolved. This CDR3 has 13 residues. Germline assignment: CDR1 KGHSH and CDR2 LQKENI. The ends were cut back, 4 bases at V and 3 bases at J, with 9 bases in the middle.

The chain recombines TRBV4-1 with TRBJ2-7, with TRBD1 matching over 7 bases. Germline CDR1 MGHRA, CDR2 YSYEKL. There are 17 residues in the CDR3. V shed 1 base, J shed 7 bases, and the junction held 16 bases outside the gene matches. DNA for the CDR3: TGCGCCAGCAGCCAAGCAGTTACCGGGACAGCTTCCAAAGAGCAGTACTTC. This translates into CASSQAVTGTASKEQYF.

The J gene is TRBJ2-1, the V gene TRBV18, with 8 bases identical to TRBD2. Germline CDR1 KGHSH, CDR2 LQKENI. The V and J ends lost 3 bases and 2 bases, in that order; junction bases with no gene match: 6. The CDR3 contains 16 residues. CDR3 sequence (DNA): TGTGCCAGCTCACCGGGGCGAGCGGGGGCCTACAATGAGCAGTTCTTC. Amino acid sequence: CASSPGRAGAYNEQFF.

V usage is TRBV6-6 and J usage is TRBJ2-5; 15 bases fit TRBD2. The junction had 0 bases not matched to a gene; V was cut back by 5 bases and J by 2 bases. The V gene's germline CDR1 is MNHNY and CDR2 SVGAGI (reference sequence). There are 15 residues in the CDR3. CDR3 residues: CASSGTSGGQETQYF. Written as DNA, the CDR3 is TGTGCCAGCAGTGGGACTAGCGGGGGGCAAGAGACCCAGTACTTC.

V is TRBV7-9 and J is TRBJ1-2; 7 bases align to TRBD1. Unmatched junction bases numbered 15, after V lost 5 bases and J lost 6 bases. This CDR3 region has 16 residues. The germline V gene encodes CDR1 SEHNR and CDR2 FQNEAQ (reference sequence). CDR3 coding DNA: TGTGCCAGCAGCAGAGAGGGGGCGCTGGGGGAGAATGGCTACACCTTC. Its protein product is CASSREGALGENGYTF. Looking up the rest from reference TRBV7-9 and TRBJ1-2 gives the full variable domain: DTGVSQNPRHKITKRGQNVTFRCDPISEHNRLYWYRQTLGQGPEFLTYFQNEAQLEKSRLLSDRFSAERPKGSFSTLEIQRTEQGDSAMYLCASSREGALGENGYTFGSGTRLTVV.

In nucleotides, the CDR3 is TGTGCCAGCAGGGGAGGACGGGGCCAGGGGGACACTGAAGCTTTCTTT. Its translation is CASRGGRGQGDTEAFF. The J gene is TRBJ1-1, the V gene TRBV28, with TRBD1 matching over 7 bases. J gave up 3 bases and V 6 bases, and 13 bases lay outside the gene matches. Looked up from germline, CDR1 is MDHEN and CDR2 is SYDVKM. This CDR3 has 16 residues.

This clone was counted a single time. The chain's CDR3 is CASIRPGSGTNTDTQYF. Here the CDR3 DNA reads TGTGCCAGCATTCGCCCCGGCTCAGGCACGAACACAGATACGCAGTATTTT. The chain links TRBV28 to TRBJ2-3, with D hard to call. The CDR3 spans 17 residues. V was shortened by 7 bases and J by 2 bases, with 22 bases between the two germline ends. Per the germline V gene, CDR1 is MDHEN and CDR2 is SYDVKM. Combining the CDR3 with reference TRBV28 and TRBJ2-3 gives the whole variable domain DVKVTQSSRYLVKRTGEKVFLECVQDMDHENMFWYRQDPGLGLRLIYFSYDVKMKEKGDIPEGYSVSREKKERFSLILESASTNQTSMYLCASIRPGSGTNTDTQYFGPGTRLTVL.

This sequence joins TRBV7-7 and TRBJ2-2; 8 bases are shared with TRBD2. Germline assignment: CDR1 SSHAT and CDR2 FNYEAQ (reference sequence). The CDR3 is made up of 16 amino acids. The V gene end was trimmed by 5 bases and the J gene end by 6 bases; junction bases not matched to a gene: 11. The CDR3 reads CASSQGVAGSPGELFF. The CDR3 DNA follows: TGTGCCAGCAGCCAAGGTGTAGCGGGATCCCCCGGGGAGCTGTTTTTT.

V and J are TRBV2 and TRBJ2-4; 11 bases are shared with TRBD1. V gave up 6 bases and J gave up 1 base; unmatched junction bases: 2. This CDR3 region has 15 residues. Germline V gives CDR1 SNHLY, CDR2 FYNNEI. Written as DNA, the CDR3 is TGTGCCAGCAGCGGACAGGGGGCGGCCAAAAACATTCAGTACTTC. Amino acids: CASSGQGAAKNIQYF.

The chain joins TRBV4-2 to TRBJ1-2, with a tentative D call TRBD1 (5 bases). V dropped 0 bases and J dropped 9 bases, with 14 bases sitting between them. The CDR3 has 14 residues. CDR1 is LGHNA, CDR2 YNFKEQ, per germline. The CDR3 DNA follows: TGTGCCAGCAGCCAAGAAGCGGGACGCGAGAGCTACACCTTC. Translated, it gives CASSQEAGRESYTF.

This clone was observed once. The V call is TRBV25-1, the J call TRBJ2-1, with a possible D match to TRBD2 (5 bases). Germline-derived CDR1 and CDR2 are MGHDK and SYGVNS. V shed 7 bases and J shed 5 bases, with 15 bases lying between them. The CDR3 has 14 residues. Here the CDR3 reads CASTSGKYDNEQFF. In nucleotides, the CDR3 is TGTGCCAGCACATCCGGGAAATACGACAATGAGCAGTTCTTC.

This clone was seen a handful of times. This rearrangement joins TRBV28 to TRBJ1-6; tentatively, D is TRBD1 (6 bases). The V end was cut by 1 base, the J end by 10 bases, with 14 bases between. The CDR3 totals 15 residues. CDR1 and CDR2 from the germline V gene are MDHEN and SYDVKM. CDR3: CASSLSGGRRSPLHF. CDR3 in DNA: TGTGCCAGCAGTTTATCCGGGGGGCGACGGTCACCCCTCCACTTT.